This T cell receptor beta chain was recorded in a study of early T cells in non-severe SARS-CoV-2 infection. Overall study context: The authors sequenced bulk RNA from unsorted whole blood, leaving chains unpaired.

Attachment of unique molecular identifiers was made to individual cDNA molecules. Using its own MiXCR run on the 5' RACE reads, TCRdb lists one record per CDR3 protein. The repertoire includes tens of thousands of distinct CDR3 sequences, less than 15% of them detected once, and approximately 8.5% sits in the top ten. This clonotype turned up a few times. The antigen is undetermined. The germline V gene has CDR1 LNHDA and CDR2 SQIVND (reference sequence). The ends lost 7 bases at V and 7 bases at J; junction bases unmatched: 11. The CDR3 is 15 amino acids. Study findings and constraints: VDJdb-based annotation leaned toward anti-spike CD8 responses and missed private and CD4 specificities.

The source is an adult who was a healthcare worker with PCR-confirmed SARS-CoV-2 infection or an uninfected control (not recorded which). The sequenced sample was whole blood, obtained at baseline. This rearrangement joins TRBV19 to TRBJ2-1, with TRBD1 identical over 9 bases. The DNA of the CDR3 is TGTGCCAGTACTCGATGGGGACAGGGCGGAAATGAGCAGTTCTTC. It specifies CASTRWGQGGNEQFF.